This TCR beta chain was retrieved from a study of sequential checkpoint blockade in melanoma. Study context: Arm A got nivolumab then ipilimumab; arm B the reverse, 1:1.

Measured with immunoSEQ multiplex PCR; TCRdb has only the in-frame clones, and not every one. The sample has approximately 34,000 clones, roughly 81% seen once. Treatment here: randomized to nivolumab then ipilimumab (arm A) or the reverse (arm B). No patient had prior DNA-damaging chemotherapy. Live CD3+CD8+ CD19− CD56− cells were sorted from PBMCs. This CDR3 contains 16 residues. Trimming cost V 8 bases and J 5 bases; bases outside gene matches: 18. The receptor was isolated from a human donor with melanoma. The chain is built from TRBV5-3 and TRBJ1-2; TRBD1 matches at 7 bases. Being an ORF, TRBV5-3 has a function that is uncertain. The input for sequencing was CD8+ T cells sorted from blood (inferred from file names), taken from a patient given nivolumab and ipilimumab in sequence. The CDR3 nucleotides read TGTGCCAGCACCCTTGGGGGGTGGGACAGCTATTATGGCTACACCTTC. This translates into CASTLGGWDSYYGYTF.